Below are 10 T cell receptor beta chains sequenced from a single sample in a study of CD4+ T cells in melanoma. The data were produced by immunoSEQ multiplex PCR, yet TCRdb's version contains in-frame clones alone and is incomplete. The sample holds roughly 12,000 clones, approximately 72% seen once. The specimen sequenced was cells from a culture (not recorded whether cultured in vitro). The receptors were sampled from a human donor with melanoma.

The chain links TRBV10-3 to TRBJ1-1; D is undetermined. Between the trimmed V and J ends, which lost 4 bases and 1 base, there was a span of 10 bases. Per the germline V gene, CDR1 is ENHRY and CDR2 is SYGVKD. The CDR3 runs 14 residues. The chain's CDR3 is CAISGWGGNTEAFF. The CDR3 DNA reads TGTGCCATCAGTGGGTGGGGTGGGAACACTGAAGCTTTCTTT.

The chain has TRBV13 and TRBJ2-7, with D maybe TRBD1 (5 bases). The V end was cut by 5 bases, the J end by 0 bases, with 14 bases between. This CDR3 has 15 amino acids. In germline, CDR1 is PRHDT, CDR2 FYEKMQ (reference sequence). CDR3 sequence reads: CASSAPRANSYEQYF. As DNA, the CDR3 is TGTGCCAGCAGCGCCCCCAGGGCCAACTCCTACGAGCAGTACTTC.

This clone showed up just a few times. The chain is built from TRBV6-5 and TRBJ1-5; D is undetermined. This CDR3 comprises 14 residues. Trimming took off 6 bases at V and 7 bases at J, with 16 bases between the two ends. Germline V gene lookup returns CDR1 MNHEY and CDR2 SVGAGI. Written as DNA, the CDR3 is TGTGCCAGCAGCCGATTCTTCGGTGGACAGCCCCAGCATTTT. Protein sequence: CASSRFFGGQPQHF.

The genes are TRBV30 and TRBJ2-6; no clear D. The germline CDR1 and CDR2 sequences are GTSNPN and SVGIG (reference sequence). The CDR3 is 15 amino acids. V was trimmed by 0 bases and J by 1 base, leaving 7 bases between them. The CDR3 reads CAWSVASSGANVLTF. CDR3 in DNA: TGTGCCTGGAGTGTTGCAAGTTCTGGGGCCAACGTCCTGACTTTC.

This clone was recorded only once. This chain links TRBV12-5 with TRBJ1-2; a weak D match, TRBD1 (5 bases). The CDR3 sequence is 15 residues long. V was shortened by 9 bases and J by 5 bases, with 22 bases between the two germline ends. Germline CDR1 LGHNT, CDR2 FRNRAP. CDR3 coding DNA: TGTGCTAGCGGGGACCTCCGTGGTTTTAGGTATGGCTACACCTTC. Protein product: CASGDLRGFRYGYTF.

The V gene is TRBV5-1, the J gene TRBJ1-2; D unresolved. Germline V CDR1 and CDR2: SGHRS, YFSETQ. With 4 bases removed from V and 0 bases from J, the gap between germline ends came to 13 bases. The CDR3 totals 15 residues. As DNA, the CDR3 is TGCGCCAGCAGCCCTAGGACCGGAGCTAACTATGGCTACACCTTC. Translation gives CASSPRTGANYGYTF.

The chain links TRBV5-1 to TRBJ2-2; D possibly corresponds to TRBD2 (6 bases). Trimming removed 4 bases from V and 0 bases from J, with 13 bases in between. CDR1 SGHRS and CDR2 YFSETQ come from the germline V gene. The CDR3 has 16 residues. The DNA of the CDR3 is TGCGCCAGCAGCGAAGGCGGGACTGCGAACACCGGGGAGCTGTTTTTT. Translating it yields CASSEGGTANTGELFF.

The table lists this clone with a count of one. The chain couples TRBV5-4 to TRBJ1-3; D may be TRBD1 (5 bases). Trimming pared 1 base from V and 2 bases from J, leaving 19 bases between. CDR1 and CDR2 from the germline V gene are SGHNT and YYREEE (reference sequence). The length of the CDR3 is 18 residues. The CDR3 DNA follows: TGTGCCAGCAGCTTGACGGGACGGAGGGCTAGCGCTGGAAACACCATATATTTT. It specifies CASSLTGRRASAGNTIYF.

The rearrangement links TRBV5-5 to TRBJ2-1, with D maybe TRBD2 (5 bases). V lost 4 bases, J lost 3 bases, and 20 bases lay in between. The CDR3 runs 17 residues. CDR1 and CDR2 (germline): SGHKS, YYEKEE (reference sequence). CDR3 in amino acids: CASSHRTGPLGYNEQFF. In DNA, the CDR3 is TGTGCCAGCAGCCACCGGACTGGGCCACTGGGCTACAATGAGCAGTTCTTC.

The V gene is TRBV6-4, the J gene TRBJ2-3; TRBD2 might be the D (6 bases). V was cut by 0 bases and J by 0 bases, with 16 bases left in between. Per germline, CDR1 MRHNA and CDR2 SNTAGT. The CDR3 runs 18 residues. The CDR3 region has the DNA TGTGCCAGCAGTGACTCTCCCCTAGCGCAGACTAGCACAGATACGCAGTATTTT. The encoded protein is CASSDSPLAQTSTDTQYF.